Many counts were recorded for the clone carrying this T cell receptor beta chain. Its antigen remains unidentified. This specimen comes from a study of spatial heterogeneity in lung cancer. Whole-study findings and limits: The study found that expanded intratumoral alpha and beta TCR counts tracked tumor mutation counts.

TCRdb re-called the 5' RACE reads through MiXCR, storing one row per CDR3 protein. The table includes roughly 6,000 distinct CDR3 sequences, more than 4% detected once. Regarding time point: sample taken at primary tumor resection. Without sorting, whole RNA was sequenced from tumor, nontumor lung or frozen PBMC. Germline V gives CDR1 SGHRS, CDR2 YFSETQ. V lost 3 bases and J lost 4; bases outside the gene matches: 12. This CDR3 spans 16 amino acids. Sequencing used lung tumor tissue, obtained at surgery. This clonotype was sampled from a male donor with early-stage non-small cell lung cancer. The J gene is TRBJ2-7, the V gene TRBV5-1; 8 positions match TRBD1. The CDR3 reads CASSSGQATFRYEQYF. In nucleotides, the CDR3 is TGCGCCAGCAGCTCGGGACAGGCCACGTTTCGGTACGAGCAGTACTTC.